The present T cell receptor beta chain was sequenced within a study of blood T cell repertoires in COVID-19. This clone was detected only a few times. Germline CDR1 SGHRS, CDR2 YFSETQ. This CDR3 is 15 amino acids long. V lost 4 bases to trimming and J lost 7 bases; unmatched junction nucleotides: 8. The data were produced by immunoSEQ multiplex PCR, yet TCRdb's version contains in-frame clones alone and is incomplete. The table records over 150,000 clones, less than 95% of them present only once. This chain joins TRBV5-1 and TRBJ1-6, with 7 nucleotides matching TRBD1. This clonotype was obtained from a man aged 45-65 years with acute or convalescent COVID-19. The sequenced material came from peripheral blood. Written as DNA, the CDR3 is TGCGCCAGCAGCCCGACCGGGACAGAAAATTCACCCCTCCACTTT. Its translation: CASSPTGTENSPLHF. Variable domain in full (rest from reference TRBV5-1 and TRBJ1-6): KAGVTQTPRYLIKTRGQQVTLSCSPISGHRSVSWYQQTPGQGLQFLFEYFSETQRNKGNFPGRFSGRQFSNSRSEMNVSTLELGDSALYLCASSPTGTENSPLHFGNGTRLTVT.